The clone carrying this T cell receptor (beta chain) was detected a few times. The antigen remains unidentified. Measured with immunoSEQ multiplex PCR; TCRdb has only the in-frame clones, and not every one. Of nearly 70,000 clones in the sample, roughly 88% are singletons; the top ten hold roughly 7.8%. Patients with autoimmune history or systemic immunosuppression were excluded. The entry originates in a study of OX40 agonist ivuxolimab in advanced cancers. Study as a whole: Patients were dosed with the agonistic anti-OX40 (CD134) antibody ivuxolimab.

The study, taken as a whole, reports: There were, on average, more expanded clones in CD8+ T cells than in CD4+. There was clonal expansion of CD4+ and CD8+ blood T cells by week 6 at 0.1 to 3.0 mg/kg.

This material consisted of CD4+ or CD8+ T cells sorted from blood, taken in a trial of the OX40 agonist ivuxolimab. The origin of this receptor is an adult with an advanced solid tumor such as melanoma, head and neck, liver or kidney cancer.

CDR3 DNA sequence: TGTGCCAGCCAGGGACAGCAGTTTGGCAATCAGCCCCAGCATTTT. Its protein is CASQGQQFGNQPQHF. The V gene is TRBV28, the J gene TRBJ1-5, with 7 positions matching TRBD1. Losses at the gene ends were 8 bases for V and 2 bases for J; bases not matched to a gene: 9. The CDR3 extends over 15 amino acids. Germline CDR1 reads MDHEN; CDR2 reads SYDVKM.